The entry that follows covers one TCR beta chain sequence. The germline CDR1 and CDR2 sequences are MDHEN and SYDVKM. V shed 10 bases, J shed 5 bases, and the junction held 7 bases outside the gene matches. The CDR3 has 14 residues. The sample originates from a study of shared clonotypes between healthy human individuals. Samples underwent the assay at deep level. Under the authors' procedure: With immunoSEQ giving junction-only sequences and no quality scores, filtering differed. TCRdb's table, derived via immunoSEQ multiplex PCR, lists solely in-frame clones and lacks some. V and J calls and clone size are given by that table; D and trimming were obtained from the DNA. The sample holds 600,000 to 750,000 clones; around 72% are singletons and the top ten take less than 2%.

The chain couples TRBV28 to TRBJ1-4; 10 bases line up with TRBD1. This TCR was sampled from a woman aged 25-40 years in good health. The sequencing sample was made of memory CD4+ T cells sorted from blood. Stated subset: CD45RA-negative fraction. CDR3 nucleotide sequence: TGTGCCACAAGACAGGGGGCATTGAATGAAAAACTGTTTTTT. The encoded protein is CATRQGALNEKLFF.